This passage covers 23 T cell receptor beta chains from one sample sequenced in a study of blood T cell repertoires in COVID-19. The data were produced by immunoSEQ multiplex PCR, yet TCRdb's version contains in-frame clones alone and is incomplete. The repertoire includes some 270,000 clones, 90% of them detected once, and 2.1% sits in the top ten. Sequenced: peripheral blood. Receptors originate from a woman aged 60-75 years with COVID-19, enrolled during active disease.

The CDR3 nucleotides are TGTGCCAGCAGCCTTCTGACAGGGAACACTGAAGCTTTCTTT. Amino acids: CASSLLTGNTEAFF. The chain uses TRBV5-5 and TRBJ1-1; tentative D call: TRBD1 (6 bases). Germline V gene data show CDR1 as SGHKS and CDR2 as YYEKEE (reference sequence). The CDR3 length is 14 residues. Trimming stripped 4 bases from V and 1 base from J, with 11 bases between.

The genes are TRBV29-1 and TRBJ2-2; 7 nucleotides agree with TRBD1. J lost 2 bases, V lost 7 bases, and 4 bases had no gene match. CDR1 is SQVTM and CDR2 is ANQGSEA in the germline V gene. The CDR3 has 13 amino acids. CDR3 nucleotides: TGCAGCGCCGGGACAGCTAACACCGGGGAGCTGTTTTTT. This codes for CSAGTANTGELFF.

The chain joins TRBV19 to TRBJ1-4; D is unclear. CDR1 and CDR2 (germline): LNHDA, SQIVND (reference sequence). The CDR3 covers 12 residues. V lost 4 bases, J lost 6 bases, and 6 bases lay in between. The CDR3 here is CASSSNYEKLFF. In nucleotides, the CDR3 is TGTGCCAGTAGTAGTAATTATGAAAAACTGTTTTTT.

This clone was counted only a few times. The chain recombines TRBV4-1 with TRBJ2-7; 8 bases align to TRBD2. The trim removed 3 bases at V and 9 bases at J, leaving 13 bases unmatched. The germline gives CDR1 MGHRA, CDR2 YSYEKL. There are 15 residues in the CDR3. The CDR3 protein is CASSQVNSGASGQYF. The CDR3 DNA sequence: TGCGCCAGCAGCCAGGTGAATAGCGGGGCCTCGGGGCAGTACTTC.

With regard to this clone: Distinct nucleotide sequences in the sample also encode this CDR3. V gene TRBV7-9 combines with J gene TRBJ1-5; maybe TRBD1 (6 bases). Germline V gene lookup returns CDR1 SEHNR and CDR2 FQNEAQ (reference sequence). Trimming cost V 1 base and J 2 bases, with 6 bases left between them. The CDR3 extends over 14 amino acids. For the CDR3, the DNA is TGTGCCAGCAGCTTAGGACAGGGCAATCAGCCCCAGCATTTT. Translated: CASSLGQGNQPQHF.

This chain connects TRBV5-1 to TRBJ2-5; the match to TRBD1 covers 7 bases. V shed 9 bases and J 0 bases; nucleotides not matched to a gene: 8. The germline V gene has CDR1 SGHRS and CDR2 YFSETQ. The CDR3 spans 14 residues. As DNA, the CDR3 is TGCGCCACCTCCGGGACAGCCCACCAAGAGACCCAGTACTTC. This codes for CATSGTAHQETQYF.

This clone was seen only a few times. This rearrangement joins TRBV12-3 or TRBV12-4 to TRBJ1-1, with TRBD1 identical over 7 bases. The trim removed 3 bases at V and 7 bases at J, leaving 5 bases unmatched. The CDR3 is 13 residues long. CDR3 nucleotides: TGTGCCAGCAGTTTGCTCAGGGGGATTGAAGCTTTCTTT. This codes for CASSLLRGIEAFF.

The chain couples TRBV9 to TRBJ2-5; maybe TRBD1 (5 bases). The V and J ends lost 3 bases and 5 bases respectively, with 14 bases between them. Germline V gene lookup returns CDR1 SGDLS and CDR2 YYNGEE. CDR3 length: 14 residues. The CDR3 spells CASSAQGRAETQYF. DNA for the CDR3: TGTGCCAGCAGCGCGCAGGGTCGGGCTGAGACCCAGTACTTC.

This chain connects TRBV12-3 or TRBV12-4 to TRBJ1-1; D is uncertain. V lost 3 bases and J lost 1, with 3 bases in between. The CDR3 runs to 12 residues. The CDR3 spells CASSFGNTEAFF. The CDR3 DNA sequence: TGTGCCAGCAGTTTCGGGAACACTGAAGCTTTCTTT.

This chain uses TRBV2 with TRBJ1-5; D is undetermined. The CDR3 covers 15 residues. The germline V gene has CDR1 SNHLY and CDR2 FYNNEI. Trimming shortened V by 6 bases and J by 3 bases, and 15 bases separated the two germline ends. CDR3 coding DNA: TGTGCCAGCAGACTCAGAGAGACTGCCAATCAGCCCCAGCATTTT. Translated: CASRLRETANQPQHF.

The chain joins TRBV18 to TRBJ1-5, with 7 bases fitting TRBD1. This CDR3 is built from 15 residues. J lost 4 bases, V lost 3 bases, and 6 bases had no gene match. Germline V CDR1 and CDR2: KGHSH, LQKENI. The CDR3 DNA reads TGTGCCAGCTCACCGTACGGGACAGTTAATCAGCCCCAGCATTTT. Encoded protein: CASSPYGTVNQPQHF.

The chain recombines TRBV6-1 with TRBJ1-2, with D possibly being TRBD1 (6 bases). V was trimmed by 0 bases and J by 8 bases, leaving 13 bases between them. The length of the CDR3 is 14 residues. The germline gives CDR1 MNHNS, CDR2 SASEGT. The CDR3 sequence: CASSEAGGHRGYTF. CDR3 nucleotide sequence: TGTGCCAGCAGTGAAGCTGGGGGACACCGAGGCTACACCTTC.

This clone was observed a single time. The chain couples TRBV5-6 to TRBJ1-3, with 9 nucleotides matching TRBD1. This CDR3 region has 15 residues. J lost 3 bases, V lost 4 bases, and 5 bases had no gene match. Germline loops: CDR1 SGHDT, CDR2 YYEEEE. The CDR3 bases are TGTGCCAGCAGCCCACAGGGGGCTGGTGGAAACACCATATATTTT. Its protein product is CASSPQGAGGNTIYF.

A single count supports this clone. The genes are TRBV3-1 (or the pseudogene TRBV3-2) and TRBJ2-3, with a possible D match to TRBD1 (6 bases). CDR3 size: 15 residues. The germline gives CDR1 LGHDT, CDR2 YNNKEL (reference sequence). V lost 2 bases and J 2 bases, leaving 11 bases between the germline ends. The CDR3 region has the DNA TGTGCCAGCAGCCAAATCAGGGGTTTCACAGATACGCAGTATTTT. This sequence encodes CASSQIRGFTDTQYF.

V usage is TRBV25-1 and J usage is TRBJ1-1; D perhaps matches TRBD1 (5 bases). The CDR3 is made up of 13 amino acids. Trimming left V 9 bases short and J 0 bases short, with 11 bases between. The germline gives CDR1 MGHDK, CDR2 SYGVNS. This CDR3 is CASGGLMNTEAFF. In nucleotides, the CDR3 is TGTGCCAGTGGGGGGTTGATGAACACTGAAGCTTTCTTT.

The J gene is TRBJ1-5, the V gene TRBV3-1 (or the pseudogene TRBV3-2); D unresolved. CDR1 is LGHDT, CDR2 YNNKEL, per germline (reference sequence). The CDR3 length is 12 residues. Trimming shortened V by 2 bases and J by 9 bases, and 8 bases separated the two germline ends. The CDR3 loop reads CASSQSTGPQHF. The CDR3 coding sequence is TGTGCCAGCAGCCAATCCACGGGGCCCCAGCATTTT.

J is TRBJ2-1 and V is TRBV9; D remains unclear. The germline V and J ends were trimmed by 1 base and 5 bases, with 7 bases remaining between them. The CDR3 contains 13 residues. Germline values: CDR1 SGDLS, CDR2 YYNGEE. The DNA for the CDR3 is TGTGCCAGCAGCGTATTGTCCGACAATGAGCAGTTCTTC. Amino acids: CASSVLSDNEQFF.

The rearrangement uses TRBV28 and TRBJ1-5, with 10 bases that match TRBD1. The CDR3 is 16 residues long. Germline-derived CDR1 and CDR2 are MDHEN and SYDVKM. Losses at the gene ends were 0 bases for V and 5 bases for J; bases not matched to a gene: 4. In DNA form, the CDR3 reads TGTGCCAGCAGTTTATGGACAGGGGGCACCTATCAGCCCCAGCATTTT. Translated, it gives CASSLWTGGTYQPQHF.

The chain has TRBV2 and TRBJ1-5, with D hard to call. V was trimmed by 0 bases and J by 7 bases, leaving 10 bases between them. In germline, CDR1 is SNHLY, CDR2 FYNNEI. The CDR3 sequence is 14 residues long. CDR3 region: CASSEAGSIQPQHF. Here the CDR3 DNA reads TGTGCCAGCAGTGAAGCTGGGAGCATCCAGCCCCAGCATTTT.

This clone was counted only a few times. The gene calls are TRBV13 and TRBJ1-6; D remains ambiguous. V was clipped by 3 bases and J by 10 bases, with 7 bases between them. The length of the CDR3 is 12 residues. Germline-derived CDR1 and CDR2 are PRHDT and FYEKMQ (reference sequence). CDR3 nucleotides: TGTGCCAGCAGCTTTCGAGAGTCACCCCTCCACTTT. This codes for CASSFRESPLHF.

The chain has TRBV21-1 and TRBJ1-6; TRBD1, the table's D call, was not compared with the DNA. TRBV21-1 is given as a pseudogene. This CDR3 comprises 16 residues. CDR3 sequence reads: CASSKENPEGDSPLHF. CDR3 bases: TGTGCCAGCAGCAAAGAAAACCCCGAGGGGGATTCACCCCTCCACTTT.

This chain links TRBV5-5 with TRBJ2-5, with D maybe TRBD2 (6 bases). The CDR3 contains 14 residues. Germline CDR1 and CDR2: SGHKS and YYEKEE (reference sequence). V lost 2 bases and J 0 bases, leaving 8 bases between the germline ends. The CDR3: CASSFLANQETQYF. Written as DNA, the CDR3 is TGTGCCAGCAGCTTTCTAGCGAACCAAGAGACCCAGTACTTC.

The genes are TRBV18 and TRBJ1-5; D is undetermined. V shed 5 bases and J shed 9 bases, with 17 bases lying between them. This CDR3 is 14 amino acids long. The germline gives CDR1 KGHSH, CDR2 LQKENI. DNA of the CDR3: TGTGCCAGCTCAGCCCGGGATACAGATTCGCCCCAGCATTTT. Protein sequence: CASSARDTDSPQHF. Complete variable domain (other parts from reference TRBV18 and TRBJ1-5): NAGVMQNPRHLVRRRGQEARLRCSPMKGHSHVYWYRQLPEEGLKFMVYLQKENIIDESGMPKERFSAEFPKEGPSILRIQQVVRGDSAAYFCASSARDTDSPQHFGDGTRLSIL.